The clone carrying this T cell receptor (beta chain) came up many times. No antigen is known for it. Each TCR beta library was made by quantitative 5'-RACE that incorporated molecular barcodes. TCRdb reprocessed the 5' RACE reads with MiXCR, giving one entry per CDR3 protein. The table includes roughly 130,000 distinct CDR3 sequences, about 6.5% detected once. This sample was taken from a study of CD8 T cells in ankylosing spondylitis. General study results and limits: Some of the motif variants had earlier been found in reactive arthritis patients' fluid and blood.

Germline assignment: CDR1 KGHDR and CDR2 SFDVKD. Losses at the gene ends were 5 bases for V and 5 bases for J; bases not matched to a gene: 3. This CDR3 contains 14 residues. Sequenced material: blood, either unsorted or a sorted T cell fraction (not recorded which). This chain links TRBV24-1 with TRBJ2-2; 8 nucleotides line up with TRBD2. The receptor was derived from a male donor with ankylosing spondylitis or in good health (not recorded which). The DNA of the CDR3 is TGTGCCACCAGTGTTACTAGCGGAACCGGGGAGCTGTTTTTT. Its protein product is CATSVTSGTGELFF.